This TCR beta chain was captured in a study of blood T cell repertoires in COVID-19. Assay used: immunoSEQ multiplex PCR; TCRdb lists only in-frame clones, some missing. The sample yields 250,000 to 350,000 clones, roughly 85% seen once. The CDR3 length is 13 residues. Trimming at V came to 4 bases and at J to 5 bases, leaving 4 bases not matched to a gene. From germline, CDR1 is SGHRS and CDR2 YFSETQ. V usage is TRBV5-1 and J usage is TRBJ2-5; 8 nucleotides align to TRBD1. This clonotype was sampled from a woman aged 25 to 39 with active or convalescent COVID-19. The sequenced sample consisted of peripheral blood. The DNA of the CDR3 is TGCGCCAGCAGCCTCAGGGGGCTGGAGACCCAGTACTTC. This gives the protein CASSLRGLETQYF.